This T cell receptor (beta chain) originates from a study of blood T cell repertoires in COVID-19 (dated by TCRdb to 2018 to 2021). For context, the study as a whole: Samples covering the acute and convalescent phases of COVID-19 were provided by collaborators in the United States, Italy and Spain. Deeply sampled blood TCRbeta repertoires from subjects exposed to, actively infected with, or recovered from COVID-19 were included in the dataset. Where available, HLA class I and class II types were obtained from metadata supplied by the sample provider rather than from assay-based typing. A de-identified subject ID, COVID-19 status, age in years and sex were almost always included in the sample metadata. Samples were obtained from the ongoing ImmuneRACE study (first 160 participants) and from about 1,300 subjects provided by 6 global collaborators. The prospective study material was composed of cDNA or gDNA derived from T cells, B-cell-depleted T cells, or PBMCs. A freely available public database, intended as a resource for researchers studying the immune response to SARS-CoV-2, is where the repertoires were released. Beyond this particular receptor, the publication reports: Clinical and demographic metadata were provided uncurated, with the amount varying by source and participant.

The immunoSEQ Assay, a bias-controlled multiplex PCR, was used to amplify TCRbeta CDR3 regions from genomic DNA. The published analysis was carried out like this. The number of nucleated cells in each sample was estimated by amplification of reference gene primers within the assay. To quantify the absolute abundance of each unique TCRbeta CDR3 rearrangement, sequence reads were collapsed and filtered. For each sample, productive Simpson clonality was calculated as the square root of Simpson's diversity index over productive rearrangements. The source is immuneACCESS, and TCRdb retained only in-frame sequences with V and J called. Part of the clones is not carried over; for the studies checked, unresolved V genes explain less than half of this, and the remainder is unexplained. The V and J calls and clone size are taken from that table; D and trimming were inferred from the DNA. For this sample the table gives approximately 150,000 clones, of which around nine tenths were detected only once. Jointly, the top ten make up roughly 10% of the sample.

The CDR3 contains 12 residues, cysteine and phenylalanine counted. The sequence is cut down to CDR3 DNA, 36 bases in frame from base 1. The trim is 6 bases for V and 5 bases for J, with a gap of 7 bases between the germline ends. The germline V gene sets CDR1 to SNHLY and CDR2 to FYNNEI. Concerning this clone: This receptor's antigen is unknown. It has no much larger one-base neighbor in the sample; base qualities were not kept.

Whole blood was collected in K2EDTA tubes by collaborating institutions according to the institutions' own protocols. For TCRbeta analysis, collaborators shipped samples in one of three forms: frozen whole blood, isolated PBMCs, or DNA extracted from either of those sample types. Sequenced: peripheral blood. This chain is built from TRBV2 and TRBJ1-4; possibly the D gene is TRBD1, per 6 matching bases. This TCR came from a man aged 60 to 75 with active or convalescent COVID-19. The nucleotide sequence is given as TGTGCCAGCAGACAGGGAAATGAAAAACTGTTTTTT. The resulting protein is CASRQGNEKLFF.